The 32 T cell receptor beta chains in this list originate from one sample, sequenced in a study of blood T cell repertoires in COVID-19. Assay used: immunoSEQ multiplex PCR; TCRdb lists only in-frame clones, some missing. The sample carries some 200,000 clones, over 75% recorded once. Sequences were obtained from PBMCs or T cells enriched from blood (not recorded which). The receptor set was obtained from a woman in her forties with acute COVID-19.

The rearrangement uses TRBV30 and TRBJ2-5; 9 nucleotides align to TRBD1. CDR1 and CDR2 from the germline V gene are GTSNPN and SVGIG (reference sequence). V lost 5 bases and J lost 4; bases outside the gene matches: 14. The CDR3 is 16 residues long. In nucleotides, the CDR3 is TGTGCCTGGGCCCCAGGGACAGGGCAATCCGGAGAGACCCAGTACTTC. Translated, it gives CAWAPGTGQSGETQYF. Full variable domain (rest looked up from reference TRBV30 and TRBJ2-5): SQTIHQWPATLVQPVGSPLSLECTVEGTSNPNLYWYRQAAGRGLQLLFYSVGIGQISSEVPQNLSASRPQDRQFILSSKKLLLSDSGFYLCAWAPGTGQSGETQYFGPGTRLLVL.

The sample holds a few counts of this clone. The chain employs TRBV4-2 and TRBJ1-1; 8 nucleotides match TRBD1. This CDR3 has 14 amino acids. The V gene's germline CDR1 is LGHNA and CDR2 YNFKEQ. Trimming removed 4 bases from V and 2 bases from J; junction bases left unmatched: 3. The CDR3 DNA reads TGTGCCAGCAGCCCCGACAGGGGAAACACTGAAGCTTTCTTT. Its protein product is CASSPDRGNTEAFF.

CDR3 coding DNA: TGTGCCAGCAGGAACAGGGTAAAAAATGAGCAGTTCTTC. As protein: CASRNRVKNEQFF. The V and J genes are TRBV28 and TRBJ2-1; D is possibly TRBD1 (6 bases). The CDR3 is 13 amino acids. V shed 6 bases and J shed 7 bases, with 13 bases lying between them. The germline CDR1 and CDR2 sequences are MDHEN and SYDVKM.

The genes are TRBV10-3 and TRBJ1-4, with 10 bases lining up with TRBD1. Germline-derived CDR1 and CDR2 are ENHRY and SYGVKD. CDR3 size: 15 residues. The J segment lost 6 bases and the V segment lost 0 bases, leaving 1 base of the junction unmatched. The CDR3 protein is CAISESGQGYEKLFF. As DNA, the CDR3 is TGTGCCATCAGTGAGTCGGGACAGGGGTATGAAAAACTGTTTTTT.

The genes are TRBV5-6 and TRBJ1-1; TRBD1 matches 7 bases. This CDR3 has 14 residues. The germline V gene has CDR1 SGHDT and CDR2 YYEEEE. The V segment lost 6 bases and the J segment 5 bases; nucleotides outside the gene matches: 10. The DNA of the CDR3 is TGTGCCAGCAACCTGGAGGGGGCCGGGACTGAAGCTTTCTTT. Translation gives CASNLEGAGTEAFF.

The gene calls are TRBV29-1 and TRBJ2-7; weak D call: TRBD1 (5 bases). The CDR3 is 13 amino acids. Germline CDR1 is SQVTM and CDR2 is ANQGSEA. V was cut by 2 bases and J by 2 bases, with 10 bases left in between. CDR3 DNA: TGCAGCGTTGAATCAGGGTTCACCTACGAGCAGTACTTC. It specifies CSVESGFTYEQYF.

This clone was detected a few times. DNA of the CDR3: TGTGCCAGTACCATAGGTCAGGGAATGGGTACTGAAGCTTTCTTT. Its protein product is CASTIGQGMGTEAFF. The J gene is TRBJ1-1, the V gene TRBV19; tentative D call: TRBD1 (5 bases). V was shortened by 7 bases and J by 5 bases, with 20 bases between the two germline ends. The CDR3 contains 15 residues. Germline V gene lookup returns CDR1 LNHDA and CDR2 SQIVND (reference sequence).

The chain couples TRBV6-5 to TRBJ1-1; D might be TRBD1 (6 bases). This CDR3 spans 14 amino acids. Per germline, CDR1 MNHEY and CDR2 SVGAGI. Deletions cut 6 bases from V and 5 bases from J, with 16 bases between. CDR3 bases: TGTGCCAGCAGGAGGGACAAAAGGGGGACTGAAGCTTTCTTT. Residues: CASRRDKRGTEAFF.

CDR3 sequence: CASSQRGQGFF. DNA for the CDR3: TGTGCCAGCAGCCAAAGGGGACAAGGGTTCTTC. V gene TRBV12-3 or TRBV12-4 combines with J gene TRBJ2-1, with D perhaps TRBD1 (6 bases). The V and J ends lost 6 bases and 15 bases respectively, with 15 bases between them. This CDR3 spans 11 amino acids.

This chain links TRBV27 with TRBJ1-1; D possibly corresponds to TRBD1 (5 bases). Germline V gene sequence: CDR1 MNHEY, CDR2 SMNVEV (reference sequence). There are 15 residues in the CDR3. V was clipped by 2 bases and J by 2 bases, with 12 bases between them. The CDR3 DNA follows: TGTGCCAGCAGTTTAATCAGGCAGGGAAACACTGAAGCTTTCTTT. As protein: CASSLIRQGNTEAFF.

In DNA form, the CDR3 reads TGCAGTGCTGGGACAAATGGCTACACCTTC. As protein: CSAGTNGYTF. This chain links TRBV20-1 with TRBJ1-2; D may be TRBD1 (6 bases). V shed 5 bases and J shed 6 bases, with 7 bases lying between them. The length of the CDR3 is 10 residues. The germline gives CDR1 DFQATT, CDR2 SNEGSKA (reference sequence).

This chain joins TRBV30 and TRBJ1-6; D is perhaps TRBD1 (5 bases). The germline V gene encodes CDR1 GTSNPN and CDR2 SVGIG (reference sequence). This CDR3 comprises 16 residues. V gave up 2 bases and J gave up 2 bases, with 13 bases separating them. The CDR3 loop is CAWSPRGSTYNSPLHF. The CDR3 region has the DNA TGTGCCTGGAGTCCTAGGGGTAGCACCTATAATTCACCCCTCCACTTT.

J is TRBJ1-1 and V is TRBV3-1 (or the pseudogene TRBV3-2); possibly TRBD1 for D (6 bases). The germline CDR1 and CDR2 sequences are LGHDT and YNNKEL (reference sequence). Trimming took off 1 base at V and 11 bases at J, with 17 bases between the two ends. The CDR3 runs to 14 residues. Here the CDR3 reads CASSQGDRLGSAFF. The CDR3 DNA reads as TGTGCCAGCAGCCAAGGAGACAGGCTAGGGAGTGCTTTCTTT.

This clone was detected only a few times. The rearrangement links TRBV5-1 to TRBJ2-7, with TRBD1 identical over 7 bases. The junction had 10 bases not matched to a gene; V was cut back by 4 bases and J by 0 bases. This CDR3 is built from 16 residues. Germline-derived CDR1 and CDR2 are SGHRS and YFSETQ. DNA for the CDR3: TGCGCCAGCAGCCCCGGAGACAGGGAAGTCTCCTACGAGCAGTACTTC. Translation gives CASSPGDREVSYEQYF.

As to this clone: This sample also contains other DNA sequences that code for the same CDR3. The chain recombines TRBV7-2 with TRBJ2-7; D unclear. The V end lost 5 bases, the J end lost 3 bases, and 5 bases lay between the germline ends. The germline V gene has CDR1 SGHTA and CDR2 FQGNSA. The CDR3 loop spans 11 amino acids. CDR3 residues: CASSPGYEQYF. In nucleotides, the CDR3 is TGTGCCAGCAGCCCGGGCTACGAGCAGTACTTC.

This chain connects TRBV29-1 to TRBJ2-1, with 9 bases matching TRBD2. Per germline, CDR1 SQVTM and CDR2 ANQGSEA. J lost 9 bases, V lost 0 bases, and 9 bases had no gene match. The CDR3 extends over 15 amino acids. The CDR3 DNA reads TGCAGCGTTGAAGATCGCGGGAGGGCCAACGGTGAGCAGTTCTTC. Translation: CSVEDRGRANGEQFF.

The genes are TRBV19 and TRBJ1-1, with 10 bases identical to TRBD1. The CDR3 totals 16 residues. J lost 2 bases, V lost 5 bases, and 8 bases had no gene match. CDR1 is LNHDA, CDR2 SQIVND, per germline (reference sequence). The CDR3 nucleotides read TGTGCCAGTAGTCAAGACAGGGGGCTGTTAAACACTGAAGCTTTCTTT. Its protein product is CASSQDRGLLNTEAFF.

The chain couples TRBV30 to TRBJ1-5; maybe TRBD1 (6 bases). CDR1 and CDR2 from the germline V gene are GTSNPN and SVGIG (reference sequence). Trimming shortened V by 1 base and J by 7 bases, and 17 bases separated the two germline ends. The CDR3 has 15 amino acids. The CDR3 DNA is TGTGCCTGGAGTGAAGGGTTGGGGGCCCAGCAGCCCCAGCATTTT. It is translated as CAWSEGLGAQQPQHF. The full variable domain, with the rest looked up from reference TRBV30 and TRBJ1-5, is SQTIHQWPATLVQPVGSPLSLECTVEGTSNPNLYWYRQAAGRGLQLLFYSVGIGQISSEVPQNLSASRPQDRQFILSSKKLLLSDSGFYLCAWSEGLGAQQPQHFGDGTRLSIL.

The chain combines TRBV9 with TRBJ1-4, with 7 bases identical to TRBD1. Germline lookup yields CDR1 SGDLS and CDR2 YYNGEE. The CDR3 runs 14 residues. Trimming removed 3 bases from V and 8 bases from J; junction bases left unmatched: 7. CDR3 sequence (DNA): TGTGCCAGCAGCGCACAGGGGAACGACGAAAAACTGTTTTTT. It yields the protein CASSAQGNDEKLFF. Full variable domain (rest looked up from reference TRBV9 and TRBJ1-4): DSGVTQTPKHLITATGQRVTLRCSPRSGDLSVYWYQQSLDQGLQFLIQYYNGEERAKGNILERFSAQQFPDLHSELNLSSLELGDSALYFCASSAQGNDEKLFFGSGTQLSVL.

The rearrangement links TRBV19 to TRBJ1-5, with 7 positions matching TRBD1. With V trimmed by 6 bases and J by 2 bases, 16 bases remained unmatched. This CDR3 has 18 residues. Germline-derived CDR1 and CDR2 are LNHDA and SQIVND (reference sequence). The CDR3 sequence: CASSRQGRGIVGNQPQHF. CDR3 nucleotides: TGTGCCAGTAGCCGACAGGGTAGGGGAATAGTGGGCAATCAGCCCCAGCATTTT.

The CDR3 sequence: CASSAGTSGGTDTQYF. The CDR3 nucleotides read TGTGCCAGCAGCGCCGGGACTAGCGGGGGCACAGATACGCAGTATTTT. This chain connects TRBV7-9 to TRBJ2-3; 13 bases line up with TRBD2. V trimming: 5 bases; J trimming: 1 base; junction bases outside the gene matches: 3. CDR3 length equals 16 residues. Germline V lookup: CDR1 SEHNR, CDR2 FQNEAQ (reference sequence).

In this sample, this clone turned up once. This sequence joins TRBV9 and TRBJ1-6; no clear D. The germline V and J ends were trimmed by 6 bases and 8 bases, with 9 bases remaining between them. Looked up from germline, CDR1 is SGDLS and CDR2 is YYNGEE. This CDR3 region has 12 residues. Here the CDR3 DNA reads TGTGCCAGCAACTCGAATGATTCACCCCTCCACTTT. The encoded protein is CASNSNDSPLHF.

In this sample, this clone turned up once. The rearrangement uses TRBV7-3 and TRBJ2-7; D might be TRBD2 (6 bases). Germline V gives CDR1 SGHTA, CDR2 FQGTGA. This CDR3 comprises 16 residues. Deletions cut 2 bases from V and 1 base from J, with 15 bases between. CDR3 residues: CASSLLSVAGSYEQYF. CDR3 in DNA: TGTGCCAGCAGCTTACTATCTGTGGCGGGGTCCTACGAGCAGTACTTC.

V is TRBV3-1 (or the pseudogene TRBV3-2) and J is TRBJ1-1; maybe TRBD1 (5 bases). Between the trimmed V and J ends, which lost 5 bases and 2 bases, there was a span of 9 bases. Germline V gene sequence: CDR1 LGHDT, CDR2 YNNKEL (reference sequence). The CDR3 is 13 residues long. CDR3 loop: CASSNQGNTEAFF. CDR3 sequence (DNA): TGTGCCAGCAGCAACCAGGGCAACACTGAAGCTTTCTTT.

Only a few counts were recorded for this clone. V gene TRBV19 combines with J gene TRBJ1-5; no definite D call. V gave up 2 bases and J gave up 7 bases, with 6 bases separating them. CDR1 is LNHDA and CDR2 is SQIVND in the germline V gene (reference sequence). The CDR3 totals 12 residues. This CDR3 is CASSIYGQPQHF. CDR3 nucleotides: TGTGCCAGTAGTATATATGGCCAGCCCCAGCATTTT.

CDR3 loop: CASNEGDGPDTQYF. For the CDR3, the DNA is TGTGCCAGCAACGAAGGAGACGGTCCAGATACGCAGTATTTT. The genes are TRBV6-5 and TRBJ2-3; D not resolved. The V end was cut by 7 bases, the J end by 4 bases, with 15 bases between. The CDR3 loop spans 14 amino acids. The germline CDR1 and CDR2 sequences are MNHEY and SVGAGI.

This clone was seen only a few times. J is TRBJ1-2 and V is TRBV30; D uncertain. Deletions cut 2 bases from V and 0 bases from J, with 10 bases between. The CDR3 loop spans 14 amino acids. The V gene's germline CDR1 is GTSNPN and CDR2 SVGIG (reference sequence). The CDR3 DNA is TGTGCCTGGAGTATGGTCCCTACTAACTATGGCTACACCTTC. Amino acid sequence: CAWSMVPTNYGYTF.

The CDR3 sequence is CASSLGDGITSQETQYF. The DNA for the CDR3 is TGTGCCAGCAGCTTAGGTGACGGGATCACCTCACAAGAGACCCAGTACTTC. The rearrangement joins TRBV7-2 to TRBJ2-5; perhaps TRBD2 as D (5 bases). V was shortened by 1 base and J by 2 bases, with 17 bases between the two germline ends. Germline values: CDR1 SGHTA, CDR2 FQGNSA. This CDR3 is built from 17 residues.

This clone was seen only a few times. The chain uses TRBV27 and TRBJ1-5; no clear D. The CDR3 consists of 14 residues. Germline V lookup: CDR1 MNHEY, CDR2 SMNVEV (reference sequence). With 4 bases removed from V and 6 bases from J, the gap between germline ends came to 13 bases. Here the CDR3 DNA reads TGTGCCAGCAGTTCCCTTCGGTACGCTCAGCCCCAGCATTTT. Encoded protein: CASSSLRYAQPQHF.

This clone turned up a few times. The chain carries TRBV29-1 and TRBJ1-2; TRBD1 aligns across 11 bases. Germline loops: CDR1 SQVTM, CDR2 ANQGSEA. The CDR3 sequence is 13 residues long. V was clipped by 7 bases and J by 6 bases; unmatched bases: 7. The CDR3 bases are TGCAGCGGGTGGACAGGGGGCGCAAATGGCTACACCTTC. Protein sequence: CSGWTGGANGYTF. The full variable domain, completed using reference TRBV29-1 and TRBJ1-2, is SAVISQKPSRDICQRGTSLTIQCQVDSQVTMMFWYRQQPGQSLTLIATANQGSEATYESGFVIDKFPISRPNLTFSTLTVSNMSPEDSSIYLCSGWTGGANGYTFGSGTRLTVV.

The rearrangement joins TRBV7-6 to TRBJ1-3, with unresolved D. This CDR3 is 14 amino acids long. From germline, CDR1 is SGHVS and CDR2 FNYEAQ. V was pared by 8 bases and J by 0 bases, with 11 bases between. The DNA of the CDR3 is TGTGCCAGCGGCGAACAGAGCTCTGGAAACACCATATATTTT. Translated, it gives CASGEQSSGNTIYF.

This rearrangement joins TRBV29-1 to TRBJ1-3, with unresolved D. With 1 base removed from V and 4 bases from J, the gap between germline ends came to 11 bases. This CDR3 region has 14 residues. CDR1 is SQVTM, CDR2 ANQGSEA, per germline. The CDR3 is CSVEVPTGGNTIYF. The DNA for the CDR3 is TGCAGCGTTGAAGTTCCTACGGGAGGAAACACCATATATTTT.